The T cell receptor (beta chain) under discussion was sequenced for a study of OX40 agonist ivuxolimab in advanced cancers. Study at large: Every patient in dose escalation had hepatocellular carcinoma, melanoma, renal cell or head and neck cancer. Of mixed ages from about 23 to 85 and averaging roughly 64 years, the group was roughly 83% male.

V gave up 2 bases and J gave up 6 bases; unmatched junction bases: 1. Germline V gene lookup returns CDR1 KGHSH and CDR2 LQKENI. This CDR3 has 13 residues. Autoimmune disease history or systemic immunosuppression disqualified patients. Sequencing was performed with immunoSEQ multiplex PCR; in TCRdb, only in-frame clones are kept and a portion is missing. The sample has tens of thousands of clones, about 91% seen once. Notes on this clone: The sample holds other DNA sequences that translate to the same CDR3.

The V and J genes are TRBV18 and TRBJ1-2, with 9 nucleotides matching TRBD1. The sequence was collected from an adult with an advanced solid tumor such as melanoma, head and neck, liver or kidney cancer. The sample was CD4+ or CD8+ T cells sorted from blood, taken in a trial of the OX40 agonist ivuxolimab. The CDR3 nucleotides are TGTGCCAGCTCACCAGACAGGGGGAATGGCTACACCTTC. Translating it yields CASSPDRGNGYTF.